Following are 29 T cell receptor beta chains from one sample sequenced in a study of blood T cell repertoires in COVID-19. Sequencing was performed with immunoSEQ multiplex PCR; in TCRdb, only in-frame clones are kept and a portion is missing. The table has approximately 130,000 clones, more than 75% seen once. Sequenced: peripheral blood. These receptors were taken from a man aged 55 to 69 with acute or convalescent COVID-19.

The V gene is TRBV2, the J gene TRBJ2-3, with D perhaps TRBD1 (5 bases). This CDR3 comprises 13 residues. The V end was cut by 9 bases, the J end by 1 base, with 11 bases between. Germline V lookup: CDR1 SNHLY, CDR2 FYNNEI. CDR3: CASRVRGTDTQYF. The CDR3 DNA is TGTGCCAGTAGGGTCAGGGGCACAGATACGCAGTATTTT.

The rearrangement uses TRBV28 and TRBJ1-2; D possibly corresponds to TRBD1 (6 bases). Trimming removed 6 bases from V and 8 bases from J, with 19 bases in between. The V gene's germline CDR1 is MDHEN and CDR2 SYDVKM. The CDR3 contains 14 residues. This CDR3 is CASSRLGGQRGYTF. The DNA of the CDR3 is TGTGCCAGCAGCCGATTGGGGGGGCAACGGGGCTACACCTTC.

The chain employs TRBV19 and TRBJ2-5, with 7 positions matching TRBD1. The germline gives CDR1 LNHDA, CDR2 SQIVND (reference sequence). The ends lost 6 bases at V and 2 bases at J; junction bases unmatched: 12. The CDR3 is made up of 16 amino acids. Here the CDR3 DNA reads TGTGCCAGTAGCCCAGGACAGGCCCCGCCGCAAGAGACCCAGTACTTC. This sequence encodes CASSPGQAPPQETQYF.

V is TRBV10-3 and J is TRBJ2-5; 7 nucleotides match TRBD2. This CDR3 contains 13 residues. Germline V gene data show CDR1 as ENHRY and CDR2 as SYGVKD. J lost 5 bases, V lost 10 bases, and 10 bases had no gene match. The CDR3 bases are TGTGCCACCTTAAGGATGGGAGGGGAGACCCAGTACTTC. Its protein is CATLRMGGETQYF.

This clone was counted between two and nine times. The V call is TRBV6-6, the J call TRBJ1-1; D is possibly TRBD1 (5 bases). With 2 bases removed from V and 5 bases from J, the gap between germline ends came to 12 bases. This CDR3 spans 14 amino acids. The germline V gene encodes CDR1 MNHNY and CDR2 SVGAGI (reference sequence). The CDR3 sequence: CASSYTGGGTEAFF. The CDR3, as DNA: TGTGCCAGCAGTTACACCGGGGGGGGAACTGAAGCTTTCTTT.

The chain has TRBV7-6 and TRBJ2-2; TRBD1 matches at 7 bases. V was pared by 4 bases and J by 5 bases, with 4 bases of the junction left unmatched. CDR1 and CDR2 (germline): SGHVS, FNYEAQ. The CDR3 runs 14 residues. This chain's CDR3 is CASSSGTATGELFF. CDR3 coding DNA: TGTGCCAGCAGCTCTGGGACAGCAACCGGGGAGCTGTTTTTT. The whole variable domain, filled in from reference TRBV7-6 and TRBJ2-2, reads GAGVSQSPRYKVTKRGQDVALRCDPISGHVSLYWYRQALGQGPEFLTYFNYEAQQDKSGLPNDRFSAERPEGSISTLTIQRTEQRDSAMYRCASSSGTATGELFFGEGSRLTVL.

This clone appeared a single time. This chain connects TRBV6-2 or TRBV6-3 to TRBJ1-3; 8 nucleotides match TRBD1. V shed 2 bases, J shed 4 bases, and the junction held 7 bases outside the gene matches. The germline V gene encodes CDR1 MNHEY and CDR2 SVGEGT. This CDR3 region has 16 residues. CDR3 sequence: CASSYGPGQDGNTIYF. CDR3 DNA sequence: TGTGCCAGCAGTTACGGGCCGGGACAGGACGGAAACACCATATATTTT.

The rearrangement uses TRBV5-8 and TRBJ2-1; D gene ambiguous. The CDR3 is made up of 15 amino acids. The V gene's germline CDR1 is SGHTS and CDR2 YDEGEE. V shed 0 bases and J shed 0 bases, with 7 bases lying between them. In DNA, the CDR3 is TGTGCCAGCAGCTTGGATGGCAGCTCCTACAATGAGCAGTTCTTC. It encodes CASSLDGSSYNEQFF.

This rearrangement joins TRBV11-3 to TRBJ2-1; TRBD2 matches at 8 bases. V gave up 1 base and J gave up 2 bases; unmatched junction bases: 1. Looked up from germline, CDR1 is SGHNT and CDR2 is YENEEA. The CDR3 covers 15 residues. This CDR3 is CASSLGLATYNEQFF. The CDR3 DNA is TGTGCCAGCAGCTTAGGACTAGCGACCTACAATGAGCAGTTCTTC.

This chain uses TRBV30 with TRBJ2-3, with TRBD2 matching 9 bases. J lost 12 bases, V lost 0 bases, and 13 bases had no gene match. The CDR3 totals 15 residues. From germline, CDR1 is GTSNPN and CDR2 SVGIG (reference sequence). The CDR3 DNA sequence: TGTGCCTGGAGTGTGGCTAGCGGGATAGGCACCCCACAGTATTTT. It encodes CAWSVASGIGTPQYF.

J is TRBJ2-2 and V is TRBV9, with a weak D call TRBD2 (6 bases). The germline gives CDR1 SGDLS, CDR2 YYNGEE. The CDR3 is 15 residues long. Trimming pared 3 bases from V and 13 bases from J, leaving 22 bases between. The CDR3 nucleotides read TGTGCCAGCAGCGGAGAGGGCGGACACCGGGGAGGGCTGTTTTTT. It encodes CASSGEGGHRGGLFF.

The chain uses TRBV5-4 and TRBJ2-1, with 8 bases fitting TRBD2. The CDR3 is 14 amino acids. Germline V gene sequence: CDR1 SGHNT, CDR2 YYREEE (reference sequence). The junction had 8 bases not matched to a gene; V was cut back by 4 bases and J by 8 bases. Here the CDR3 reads CASSPGLVVDEQFF. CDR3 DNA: TGTGCCAGCAGCCCGGGACTAGTGGTCGATGAGCAGTTCTTC.

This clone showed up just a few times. This chain's CDR3 is CASSVNNRAETQYF. For the CDR3, the DNA is TGTGCCAGCAGCGTAAATAACAGGGCTGAGACCCAGTACTTC. The genes are TRBV9 and TRBJ2-5; D possibly corresponds to TRBD1 (6 bases). Trimming left V 1 base short and J 5 bases short, with 12 bases between. Germline lookup yields CDR1 SGDLS and CDR2 YYNGEE. This CDR3 is built from 14 residues.

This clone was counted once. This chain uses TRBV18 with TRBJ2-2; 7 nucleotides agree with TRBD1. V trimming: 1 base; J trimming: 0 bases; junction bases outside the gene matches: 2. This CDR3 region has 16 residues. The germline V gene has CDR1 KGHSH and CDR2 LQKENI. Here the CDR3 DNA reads TGTGCCAGCTCACCACTGGGACAGACGAACACCGGGGAGCTGTTTTTT. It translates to CASSPLGQTNTGELFF.

The CDR3 DNA reads as TGTGCCAGCAGGGCCAGGGAGGTTGGGTCGACTGAAGCTTTCTTT. This sequence encodes CASRAREVGSTEAFF. The chain has TRBV27 and TRBJ1-1, with D maybe TRBD1 (5 bases). Trimming stripped 6 bases from V and 5 bases from J, with 19 bases between. In germline, CDR1 is MNHEY, CDR2 SMNVEV (reference sequence). The CDR3 runs to 15 residues.

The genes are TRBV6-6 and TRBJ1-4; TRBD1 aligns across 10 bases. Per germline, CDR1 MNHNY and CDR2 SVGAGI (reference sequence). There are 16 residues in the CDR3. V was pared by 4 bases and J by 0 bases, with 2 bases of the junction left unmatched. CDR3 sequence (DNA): TGTGCCAGCAGTTTTGGACAGGGGGCAACTAATGAAAAACTGTTTTTT. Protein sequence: CASSFGQGATNEKLFF.

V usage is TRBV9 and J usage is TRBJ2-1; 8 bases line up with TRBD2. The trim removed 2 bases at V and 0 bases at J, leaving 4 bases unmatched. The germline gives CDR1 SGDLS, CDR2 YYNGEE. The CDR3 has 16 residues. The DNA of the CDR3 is TGTGCCAGCAGCGTTTTAGCGGGATCCTCCTACAATGAGCAGTTCTTC. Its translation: CASSVLAGSSYNEQFF. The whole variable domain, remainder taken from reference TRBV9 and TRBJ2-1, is DSGVTQTPKHLITATGQRVTLRCSPRSGDLSVYWYQQSLDQGLQFLIQYYNGEERAKGNILERFSAQQFPDLHSELNLSSLELGDSALYFCASSVLAGSSYNEQFFGPGTRLTVL.

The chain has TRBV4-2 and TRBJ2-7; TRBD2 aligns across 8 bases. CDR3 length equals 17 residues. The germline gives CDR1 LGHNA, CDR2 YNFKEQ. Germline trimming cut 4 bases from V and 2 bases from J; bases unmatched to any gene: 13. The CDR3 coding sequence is TGTGCCAGCAGCCCCGAAGGCGAAGCGGGGGCTACCTACGAGCAGTACTTC. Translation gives CASSPEGEAGATYEQYF.

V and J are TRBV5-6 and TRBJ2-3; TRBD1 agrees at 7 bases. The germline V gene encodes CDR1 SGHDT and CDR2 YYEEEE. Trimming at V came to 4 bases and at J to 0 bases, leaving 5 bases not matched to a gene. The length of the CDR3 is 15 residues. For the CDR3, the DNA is TGTGCCAGCAGCGTGGGACAGCCTAGCACAGATACGCAGTATTTT. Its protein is CASSVGQPSTDTQYF.

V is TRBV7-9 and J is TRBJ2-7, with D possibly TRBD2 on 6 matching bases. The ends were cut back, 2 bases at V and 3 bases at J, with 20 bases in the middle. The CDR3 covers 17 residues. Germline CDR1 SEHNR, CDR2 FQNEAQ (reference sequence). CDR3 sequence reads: CASSLLSFGDSHYEQYF. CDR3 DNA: TGTGCCAGCAGCTTATTATCATTTGGGGACTCCCACTACGAGCAGTACTTC.

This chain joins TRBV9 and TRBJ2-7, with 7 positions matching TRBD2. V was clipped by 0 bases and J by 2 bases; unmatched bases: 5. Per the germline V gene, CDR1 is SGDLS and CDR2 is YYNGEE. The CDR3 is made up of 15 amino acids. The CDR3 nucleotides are TGTGCCAGCAGCGTAGAGGCTAGCGGAACCTACGAGCAGTACTTC. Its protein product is CASSVEASGTYEQYF.

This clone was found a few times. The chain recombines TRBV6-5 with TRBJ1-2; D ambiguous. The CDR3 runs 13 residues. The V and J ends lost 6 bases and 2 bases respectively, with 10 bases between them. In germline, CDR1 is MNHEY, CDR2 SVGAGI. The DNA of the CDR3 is TGTGCCAGCAGCTGGACGGGGAACTATGGCTACACCTTC. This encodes CASSWTGNYGYTF.

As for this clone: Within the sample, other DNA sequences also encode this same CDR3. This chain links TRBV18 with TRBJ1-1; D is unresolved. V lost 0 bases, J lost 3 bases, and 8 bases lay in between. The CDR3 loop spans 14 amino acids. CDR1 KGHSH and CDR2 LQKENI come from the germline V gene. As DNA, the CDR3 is TGTGCCAGCTCACCACCGGCCGGGGACACTGAAGCTTTCTTT. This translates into CASSPPAGDTEAFF. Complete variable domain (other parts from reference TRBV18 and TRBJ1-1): NAGVMQNPRHLVRRRGQEARLRCSPMKGHSHVYWYRQLPEEGLKFMVYLQKENIIDESGMPKERFSAEFPKEGPSILRIQQVVRGDSAAYFCASSPPAGDTEAFFGQGTRLTVV.

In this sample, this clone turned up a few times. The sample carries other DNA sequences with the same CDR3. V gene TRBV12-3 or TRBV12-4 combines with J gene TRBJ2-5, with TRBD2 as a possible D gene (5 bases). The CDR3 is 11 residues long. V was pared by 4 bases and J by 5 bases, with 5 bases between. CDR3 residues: CASSSGETQYF. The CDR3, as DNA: TGTGCCAGCAGTTCGGGGGAGACCCAGTACTTC.

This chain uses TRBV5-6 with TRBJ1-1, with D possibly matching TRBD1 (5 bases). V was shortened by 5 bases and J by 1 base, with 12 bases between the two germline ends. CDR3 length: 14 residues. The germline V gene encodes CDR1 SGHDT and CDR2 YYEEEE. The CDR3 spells CASRGLNGNTEAFF. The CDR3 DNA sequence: TGTGCCAGCAGGGGACTAAATGGGAACACTGAAGCTTTCTTT.

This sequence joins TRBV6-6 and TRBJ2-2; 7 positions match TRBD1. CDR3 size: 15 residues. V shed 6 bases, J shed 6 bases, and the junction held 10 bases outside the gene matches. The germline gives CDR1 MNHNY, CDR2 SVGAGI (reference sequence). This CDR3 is CASSSLTGAAGELFF. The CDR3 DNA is TGTGCCAGCAGCTCCTTAACAGGGGCGGCCGGGGAGCTGTTTTTT.

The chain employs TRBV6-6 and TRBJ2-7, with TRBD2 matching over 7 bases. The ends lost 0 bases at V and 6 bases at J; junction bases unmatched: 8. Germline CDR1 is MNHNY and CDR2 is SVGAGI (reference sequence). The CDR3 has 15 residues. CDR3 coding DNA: TGTGCCAGCAGTTACTCTGGCGGGGGAGCGAGCGAGCAGTACTTC. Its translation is CASSYSGGGASEQYF.

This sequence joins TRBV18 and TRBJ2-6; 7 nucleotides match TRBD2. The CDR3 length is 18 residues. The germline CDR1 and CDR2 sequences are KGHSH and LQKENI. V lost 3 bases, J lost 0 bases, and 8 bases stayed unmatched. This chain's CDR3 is CASSPASGSSSGANVLTF. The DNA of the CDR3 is TGTGCCAGCTCACCGGCTAGCGGATCCTCCTCTGGGGCCAACGTCCTGACTTTC. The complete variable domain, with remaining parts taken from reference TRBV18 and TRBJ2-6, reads NAGVMQNPRHLVRRRGQEARLRCSPMKGHSHVYWYRQLPEEGLKFMVYLQKENIIDESGMPKERFSAEFPKEGPSILRIQQVVRGDSAAYFCASSPASGSSSGANVLTFGAGSRLTVL.

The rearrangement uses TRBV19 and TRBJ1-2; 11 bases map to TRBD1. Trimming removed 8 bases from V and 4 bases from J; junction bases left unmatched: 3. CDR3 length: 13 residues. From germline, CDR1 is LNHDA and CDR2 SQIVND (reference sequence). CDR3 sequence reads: CASGGTGGYGYTF. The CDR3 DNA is TGTGCCAGTGGCGGGACAGGGGGCTATGGCTACACCTTC. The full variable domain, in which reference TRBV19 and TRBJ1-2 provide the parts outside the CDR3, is DGGITQSPKYLFRKEGQNVTLSCEQNLNHDAMYWYRQDPGQGLRLIYYSQIVNDFQKGDIAEGYSVSREKKESFPLTVTSAQKNPTAFYLCASGGTGGYGYTFGSGTRLTVV.